One sample yielded the 22 T cell receptor beta chains listed below, sequenced in a study of long-term antiretroviral therapy in people with HIV. Running of the v3.0 immunoSEQ assay took place at survey level. Here immunoSEQ multiplex PCR was the method, and the copy in TCRdb shows in-frame clones only, minus some. Here the sample spans under 30,000 clones, more than 65% being singletons. The sequencing here drew on unsorted PBMCs, taken 4.4 years after starting antiretroviral therapy. Every receptor here comes from a man aged 25 to 45 with HIV.

The chain has TRBV5-4 and TRBJ2-1; no definite D call. The germline V and J ends were trimmed by 1 base and 4 bases, with 3 bases remaining between them. Looked up from germline, CDR1 is SGHNT and CDR2 is YYREEE (reference sequence). The CDR3 sequence is 12 residues long. Here the CDR3 DNA reads TGTGCCAGCAGCTTGCAGTACAATGAGCAGTTCTTC. Protein sequence: CASSLQYNEQFF.

This clone was recorded only once. This chain uses TRBV7-8 with TRBJ1-1, with D perhaps TRBD1 (5 bases). Germline V gene sequence: CDR1 SGHVS, CDR2 FQNEAQ. V gave up 0 bases and J gave up 1 base, with 9 bases separating them. This CDR3 has 15 amino acids. This CDR3 reads CASSLAGTTNTEAFF. The CDR3 nucleotides are TGTGCCAGCAGCTTAGCCGGGACGACGAACACTGAAGCTTTCTTT.

V is TRBV27 and J is TRBJ1-1; no definite D call. The germline V gene encodes CDR1 MNHEY and CDR2 SMNVEV (reference sequence). The CDR3 extends over 13 amino acids. V lost 6 bases, J lost 7 bases, and 15 bases lay in between. For the CDR3, the DNA is TGTGCCAGCAGATCACTTTTCAAGAGTGAAGCTTTCTTT. Translated, it gives CASRSLFKSEAFF.

The gene calls are TRBV7-7 and TRBJ2-3, with 14 bases aligning to TRBD2. Unmatched junction bases numbered 3, after V lost 5 bases and J lost 5 bases. The CDR3 consists of 15 residues. Germline V CDR1 and CDR2: SSHAT, FNYEAQ (reference sequence). The CDR3, as DNA: TGTGCCAGCAGCCGGACTAGCGGGGGGCAAGATACGCAGTATTTT. Translated: CASSRTSGGQDTQYF.

V gene TRBV18 combines with J gene TRBJ2-2; D possibly corresponds to TRBD2 (5 bases). The V gene lost 1 base and the J gene lost 6 bases, with 24 bases spanning the gap. In germline, CDR1 is KGHSH, CDR2 LQKENI. CDR3 size: 19 residues. The CDR3 nucleotides are TGTGCCAGCTCACCACAATCCGAGGGTCTGGAAGCGTTGTCCGGGGAGCTGTTTTTT. This sequence encodes CASSPQSEGLEALSGELFF.

V is TRBV27 and J is TRBJ2-2; D is ambiguous. Germline lookup yields CDR1 MNHEY and CDR2 SMNVEV (reference sequence). The CDR3 is made up of 13 amino acids. V was shortened by 6 bases and J by 6 bases, with 11 bases between the two germline ends. The CDR3 DNA follows: TGTGCCAGCAGCCACTTAGGCGCCGGGGAGCTGTTTTTT. Residues: CASSHLGAGELFF.

This chain uses TRBV10-3 with TRBJ1-2; no clear D gene. Per germline, CDR1 ENHRY and CDR2 SYGVKD. V lost 0 bases and J 6 bases, leaving 11 bases between the germline ends. CDR3 size: 14 residues. The CDR3 loop is CAISESASRHGYTF. As DNA, the CDR3 is TGTGCCATCAGTGAGTCAGCCAGTCGGCATGGCTACACCTTC.

This clone was seen a single time. The rearrangement joins TRBV4-1 to TRBJ1-6; D gene uncertain. CDR1 is MGHRA and CDR2 is YSYEKL in the germline V gene. This CDR3 has 17 amino acids. Trimming shortened V by 0 bases and J by 11 bases, and 20 bases separated the two germline ends. The CDR3 DNA reads as TGCGCCAGCAGCCAAGATCTTGTAGGGCAACCAGGAGCACCCCTCCACTTT. Residues: CASSQDLVGQPGAPLHF.

The chain has TRBV19 and TRBJ1-1; D is possibly TRBD1 (5 bases). This CDR3 spans 13 amino acids. V lost 3 bases and J 4 bases, leaving 9 bases between the germline ends. The germline CDR1 and CDR2 sequences are LNHDA and SQIVND (reference sequence). The CDR3 bases are TGTGCCAGTAGTATCGGGACCGGCACTGAAGCTTTCTTT. Protein: CASSIGTGTEAFF.

The chain joins TRBV11-3 to TRBJ2-1, with TRBD2 identical over 12 bases. In germline, CDR1 is SGHNT, CDR2 YENEEA. The V segment lost 4 bases and the J segment 9 bases; nucleotides outside the gene matches: 4. The length of the CDR3 is 14 residues. The CDR3 DNA sequence: TGTGCCAGCAGCTCTCTAGCGGGAGGGGGTGAGCAGTTCTTC. As protein: CASSSLAGGGEQFF.

This clone turned up a few times. This chain uses TRBV27 with TRBJ2-1; D remains unclear. Trimming stripped 0 bases from V and 7 bases from J, with 7 bases between. The V gene's germline CDR1 is MNHEY and CDR2 SMNVEV (reference sequence). The CDR3 consists of 13 residues. The CDR3 loop is CASSLSSRNEQFF. The CDR3 nucleotides are TGTGCCAGCAGTTTATCCTCCAGGAATGAGCAGTTCTTC.

A word on this clone: The same CDR3 also results from other DNA sequences found in this sample. The gene calls are TRBV6-5 and TRBJ2-7; perhaps D is TRBD1 or TRBD2 (5 bases each). The V end was cut by 5 bases, the J end by 4 bases, with 9 bases between. Germline-derived CDR1 and CDR2 are MNHEY and SVGAGI. CDR3 length: 12 amino acids. The CDR3 nucleotides read TGTGCCAGCAGTCGGGACGGTTACGAGCAGTACTTC. Its translation: CASSRDGYEQYF.

The J gene is TRBJ2-1, the V gene TRBV6-5; TRBD1 matches 9 bases. The junction had 3 bases not matched to a gene; V was cut back by 0 bases and J by 3 bases. Germline V CDR1 and CDR2: MNHEY, SVGAGI. The CDR3 runs 16 residues. The CDR3 loop is CASSYSGQGHYNEQFF. For the CDR3, the DNA is TGTGCCAGCAGTTACTCTGGACAGGGGCACTACAATGAGCAGTTCTTC.

The table lists this clone with a few counts. The chain links TRBV9 to TRBJ2-7; possibly TRBD1 or TRBD2 for D (6 bases each). V was shortened by 0 bases and J by 4 bases, with 11 bases between the two germline ends. The CDR3 runs 14 residues. CDR1 and CDR2 (germline): SGDLS, YYNGEE. CDR3 DNA: TGTGCCAGCAGCGTAGAGGAGGGGGGATACGAGCAGTACTTC. This encodes CASSVEEGGYEQYF. Full variable domain (rest looked up from reference TRBV9 and TRBJ2-7): DSGVTQTPKHLITATGQRVTLRCSPRSGDLSVYWYQQSLDQGLQFLIQYYNGEERAKGNILERFSAQQFPDLHSELNLSSLELGDSALYFCASSVEEGGYEQYFGPGTRLTVT.

The CDR3 sequence: CASSPGTSGSISSYNEQFF. The DNA for the CDR3 is TGCGCCAGCAGCCCCGGGACTAGCGGGAGTATTAGCTCCTACAATGAGCAGTTCTTC. The chain links TRBV4-3 to TRBJ2-1; 14 positions match TRBD2. The CDR3 has 19 amino acids. Germline V gene lookup returns CDR1 LGHNA and CDR2 YSLEER. V shed 4 bases, J shed 0 bases, and the junction held 8 bases outside the gene matches.

This clone occurred a few times. The genes are TRBV19 and TRBJ1-2, with TRBD1 identical over 10 bases. The CDR3 is 15 residues long. The germline gives CDR1 LNHDA, CDR2 SQIVND (reference sequence). Unmatched junction bases numbered 9, after V lost 5 bases and J lost 6 bases. The CDR3 loop is CASSLWDRGRDGYTF. The DNA for the CDR3 is TGTGCCAGTAGTCTCTGGGACAGGGGAAGGGATGGCTACACCTTC. The full variable domain, with the rest looked up from reference TRBV19 and TRBJ1-2, is DGGITQSPKYLFRKEGQNVTLSCEQNLNHDAMYWYRQDPGQGLRLIYYSQIVNDFQKGDIAEGYSVSREKKESFPLTVTSAQKNPTAFYLCASSLWDRGRDGYTFGSGTRLTVV.

J is TRBJ1-1 and V is TRBV7-8; 7 bases fit TRBD1. Germline V gives CDR1 SGHVS, CDR2 FQNEAQ. Unmatched junction bases numbered 6, after V lost 3 bases and J lost 8 bases. The CDR3 has 13 amino acids. The CDR3 loop reads CASSFYDREEAFF. In DNA, the CDR3 is TGTGCCAGCAGCTTCTATGACAGGGAAGAAGCTTTCTTT.

The chain employs TRBV7-9 and TRBJ1-1; D is uncertain. Germline CDR1 is SEHNR and CDR2 is FQNEAQ (reference sequence). V lost 0 bases and J 5 bases, leaving 7 bases between the germline ends. The CDR3 runs to 13 residues. The CDR3 coding sequence is TGTGCCAGCAGCTTAGCCGGGGTTACTGAAGCTTTCTTT. It translates to CASSLAGVTEAFF.

The chain links TRBV25-1 to TRBJ1-1, with a weak D call TRBD1 (6 bases). The CDR3 runs 13 residues. CDR1 and CDR2 from the germline V gene are MGHDK and SYGVNS. V lost 3 bases, J lost 4 bases, and 9 bases lay in between. The CDR3 DNA reads TGTGCCAGCAGTGAGGGGACACGCACTGAAGCTTTCTTT. Protein: CASSEGTRTEAFF.

This clone was seen just once. The chain combines TRBV7-2 with TRBJ1-2, with TRBD1 matching 8 bases. Per the germline V gene, CDR1 is SGHTA and CDR2 is FQGNSA. The trim removed 5 bases at V and 3 bases at J, leaving 5 bases unmatched. This CDR3 region has 14 residues. The CDR3 protein is CASSRDRGYYGYTF. DNA for the CDR3: TGTGCCAGCAGCAGAGACAGGGGCTACTATGGCTACACCTTC. The full variable domain, its missing parts supplied by reference TRBV7-2 and TRBJ1-2, is GAGVSQSPSNKVTEKGKDVELRCDPISGHTALYWYRQSLGQGLEFLIYFQGNSAPDKSGLPSDRFSAERTGGSVSTLTIQRTQQEDSAVYLCASSRDRGYYGYTFGSGTRLTVV.

The V gene is TRBV10-3, the J gene TRBJ2-7; no firm D call. Trimming stripped 2 bases from V and 4 bases from J, with 15 bases between. The CDR3 runs to 15 residues. Germline-derived CDR1 and CDR2 are ENHRY and SYGVKD. CDR3 sequence: CAISEVSGPCYEQYF. The CDR3 DNA reads TGTGCCATCAGTGAGGTCTCCGGACCCTGTTACGAGCAGTACTTC.

The V and J genes are TRBV18 and TRBJ1-2; unclear D gene. The germline gives CDR1 KGHSH, CDR2 LQKENI. CDR3 size: 13 residues. V gave up 1 base and J gave up 2 bases, with 5 bases separating them. The CDR3, as DNA: TGTGCCAGCTCACCACAAGGAAACTATGGCTACACCTTC. Translating gives CASSPQGNYGYTF.